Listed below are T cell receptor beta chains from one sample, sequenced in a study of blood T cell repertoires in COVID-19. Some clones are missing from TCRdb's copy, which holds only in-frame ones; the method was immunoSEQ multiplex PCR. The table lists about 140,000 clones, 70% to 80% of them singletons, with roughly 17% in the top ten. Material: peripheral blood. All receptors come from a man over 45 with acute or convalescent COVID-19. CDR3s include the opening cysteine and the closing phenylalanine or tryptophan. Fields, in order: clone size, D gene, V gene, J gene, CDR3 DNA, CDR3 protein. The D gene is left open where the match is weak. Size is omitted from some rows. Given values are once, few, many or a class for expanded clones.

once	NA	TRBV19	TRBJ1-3	TGTGCCAGTAGTAGGAGGGACTCTGGAAACACCATATATTTT	CASSRRDSGNTIYF
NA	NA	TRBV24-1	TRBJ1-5	TGTGCCACCAGTGATGGGGGGGTGGATCAGCCCCAGCATTTT	CATSDGGVDQPQHF
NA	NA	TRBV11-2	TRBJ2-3	TGTGCCAGCAGCCCCCTGGGCAGTTCCACAGATACGCAGTATTTT	CASSPLGSSTDTQYF
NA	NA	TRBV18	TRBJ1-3	TGTGCCAGCTCACCAGGTGACTGGAGCTCTGGAAACACCATATATTTT	CASSPGDWSSGNTIYF
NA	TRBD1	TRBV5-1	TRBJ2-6	TGCGCCAGCAGCGCCCAAATTCAGACAGGGGCCGGGGCCAACGTCCTGACTTTC	CASSAQIQTGAGANVLTF
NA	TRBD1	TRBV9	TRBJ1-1	TGTGCCAGCAGCCAGGGGGTGAACACTGAAGCTTTCTTT	CASSQGVNTEAFF
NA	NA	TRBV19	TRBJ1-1	TGTGCCAGTAGTATGGCGGGGGGGAACACTGAAGCTTTCTTT	CASSMAGGNTEAFF
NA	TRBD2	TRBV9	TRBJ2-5	TGTGCCAGCAGCCCCACTAGCGGGGTCCAAGAGACCCAGTACTTC	CASSPTSGVQETQYF
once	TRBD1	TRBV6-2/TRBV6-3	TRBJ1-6	TGTGCCAGCAGTTACGGGACAGGGACACCCCTCCACTTT	CASSYGTGTPLHF
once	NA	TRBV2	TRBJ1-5	TGTGCCAGCACCGGAGACAGAAATCAGCCCCAGCATTTT	CASTGDRNQPQHF
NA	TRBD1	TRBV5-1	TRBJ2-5	TGCGCCAGCAGCTTGCCAGGGGGCGAGGAGACCCAGTACTTC	CASSLPGGEETQYF
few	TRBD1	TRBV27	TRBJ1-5	TGTGCCAGCAGTCCAACAGGGGCTCAGCCCCAGCATTTT	CASSPTGAQPQHF
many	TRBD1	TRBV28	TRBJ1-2	TGTGCCAGCAGTTCTTCAGGACAGGGAAGTAGCAACTATGGCTACACCTTC	CASSSSGQGSSNYGYTF
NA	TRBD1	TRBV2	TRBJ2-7	TGTGCCAGCAGTGCGCCAGGAGGACAGGGGGTATGGCAGTACTTC	CASSAPGGQGVWQYF
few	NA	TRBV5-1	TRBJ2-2	TGCGCCAGCAGCTTGTTCCAGGAGAACACCGGGGAGCTGTTTTTT	CASSLFQENTGELFF
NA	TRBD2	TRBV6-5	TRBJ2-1	TGTGCCAGCAGTTACGCGGCGGGGGGGATATATGAGCAGTTCTTC	CASSYAAGGIYEQFF
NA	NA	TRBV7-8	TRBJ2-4	TGTGCCAGCAGCCCACGGAGACAGCAGGACATTCAGTACTTC	CASSPRRQQDIQYF
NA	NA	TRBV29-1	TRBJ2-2	TGCAGCGTTTCCGGCACCGGGGAGCTGTTTTTT	CSVSGTGELFF
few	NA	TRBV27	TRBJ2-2	TGTGCCAGCAACAACAACAGGGGGGGGACCGGGGAGCTGTTTTTT	CASNNNRGGTGELFF
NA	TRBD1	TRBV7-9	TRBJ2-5	TGTGCCAGCAGCTTCACCTCAGGGGGAATCGAGACCCAGTACTTC	CASSFTSGGIETQYF
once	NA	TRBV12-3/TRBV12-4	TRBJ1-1	TGTGCCAGCACCCTGAGAGAGAACACTGAAGCTTTCTTT	CASTLRENTEAFF
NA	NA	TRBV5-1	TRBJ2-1	TGCGCCAGCAGCCTAAGGACGGGGATGAACAATGAGCAGTTCTTC	CASSLRTGMNNEQFF
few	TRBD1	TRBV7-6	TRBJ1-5	TGTGCCAGCAGCTTTGGACAGGGGAGTAATCAGCCCCAGCATTTT	CASSFGQGSNQPQHF
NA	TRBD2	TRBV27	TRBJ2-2	TGTGCCAGCTGTGATGAGGGACTAGCGGGGATGACCGGGGAGCTGTTTTTT	CASCDEGLAGMTGELFF
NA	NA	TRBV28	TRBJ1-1	TGTGCCAGCAGCGGACAGTTTAACACTGAAGCTTTCTTT	CASSGQFNTEAFF
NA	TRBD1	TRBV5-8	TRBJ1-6	TGTGCCAGCAGCTTGGGGGACAGGGGGGCGTCACCCCTCCACTTT	CASSLGDRGASPLHF
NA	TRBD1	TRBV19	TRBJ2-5	TGTGCCAGTAGCTTGAGGACAGGGTGGGCAGAGACCCAGTACTTC	CASSLRTGWAETQYF
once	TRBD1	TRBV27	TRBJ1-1	TGTGCCAGCAGTTTGGACAGGGGTTACACTGAAGCTTTCTTT	CASSLDRGYTEAFF
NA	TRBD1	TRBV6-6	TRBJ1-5	TGTGCCAGCAGTTACGCGGACAGGGTACACAATCAGCCCCAGCATTTT	CASSYADRVHNQPQHF
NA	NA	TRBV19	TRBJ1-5	TGTGCCAGTAGTGGGAGGGGGACTAGCAATCAGCCCCAGCATTTT	CASSGRGTSNQPQHF
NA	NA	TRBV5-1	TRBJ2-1	TGCGCCAGCAGCATCGCGGGCAATGAGCAGTTCTTC	CASSIAGNEQFF
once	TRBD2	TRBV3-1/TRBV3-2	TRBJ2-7	TGTGCCAGCAGCCATCCAGCGGGGGGGCCTGGTGAGCAGTACTTC	CASSHPAGGPGEQYF
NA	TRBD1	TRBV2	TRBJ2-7	TGTGCCAGCAGTTACGGACAGGGGTACGAGCAGTACTTC	CASSYGQGYEQYF
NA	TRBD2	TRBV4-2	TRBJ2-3	TGTGCCAGCAGCCAAGGAACTAGCGGAATAACTAGCACAGATACGCAGTATTTT	CASSQGTSGITSTDTQYF
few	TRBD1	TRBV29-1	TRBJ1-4	TGCAGCGTTGAAGGCCCGGGACAGGGGTCGGAACTGTTTTTT	CSVEGPGQGSELFF
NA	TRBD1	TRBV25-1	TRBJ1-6	TGTGCCAGCAGTGTTGACAGGGACAATTCACCCCTCCACTTT	CASSVDRDNSPLHF
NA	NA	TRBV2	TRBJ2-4	TGTGCCAGCAGTGATGTATGGGGGGTAGCCAAAAACATTCAGTACTTC	CASSDVWGVAKNIQYF
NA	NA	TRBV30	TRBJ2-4	TGTGCCTGGAGTAACTCTAGACAGTATAAAAACATTCAGTACTTC	CAWSNSRQYKNIQYF
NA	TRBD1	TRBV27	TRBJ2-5	TGTGCCAGCAGTTCTTCTAGAGGGGGCGGGGAGACCCAGTACTTC	CASSSSRGGGETQYF
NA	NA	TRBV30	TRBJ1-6	TGTGCCTGGAGCCCCGGGGAAAGGGATTCACCCCTCCACTTT	CAWSPGERDSPLHF
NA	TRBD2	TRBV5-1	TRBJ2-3	TGCGCCAGCAGCGGGGGGGTCACAGATACGCAGTATTTT	CASSGGVTDTQYF
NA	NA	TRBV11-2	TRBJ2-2	TGTGCCAGCAGCTTAATCCGGAACACCGGGGAGCTGTTTTTT	CASSLIRNTGELFF
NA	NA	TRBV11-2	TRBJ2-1	TGTGCCAGCAGCTTGGACGGACTACCAAACAATGAGCAGTTCTTC	CASSLDGLPNNEQFF
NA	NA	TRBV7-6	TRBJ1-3	TGTGCCAGCAGCTTAGTTCAGGGAACTGGAAACACCATATATTTT	CASSLVQGTGNTIYF
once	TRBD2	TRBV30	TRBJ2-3	TGTGCCTGGTTGACTAGCGAACGCACAGATACGCAGTATTTT	CAWLTSERTDTQYF
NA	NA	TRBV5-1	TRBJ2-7	TGCGCCAGCAGCCGGGACAAACTTTACGAGCAGTACTTC	CASSRDKLYEQYF
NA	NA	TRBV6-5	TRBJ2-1	TGTGCCAGCACCTCGGCTAGGAATGAGCAGTTCTTC	CASTSARNEQFF
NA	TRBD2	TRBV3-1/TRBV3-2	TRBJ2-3	TGTGCCAGCAGCCAAGATTTGGCGGGGGGGAACACAGATACGCAGTATTTT	CASSQDLAGGNTDTQYF
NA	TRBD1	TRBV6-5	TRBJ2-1	TGTGCCAGTGGACAGGGTTTGAATAATGAGCAGTTCTTC	CASGQGLNNEQFF
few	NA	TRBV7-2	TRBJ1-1	TGTGCCAGCAGCTTAGCAGGGGTGAACACTGAAGCTTTCTTT	CASSLAGVNTEAFF
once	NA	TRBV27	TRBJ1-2	TGTGCCAGCAGTCCCCTGACAGGTCCGCGGAACTATGGCTACACCTTC	CASSPLTGPRNYGYTF
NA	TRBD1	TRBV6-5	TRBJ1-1	TGTGCCAGCAGGCCCGGACAGGTAACGAACACTGAAGCTTTCTTT	CASRPGQVTNTEAFF
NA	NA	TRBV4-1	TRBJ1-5	TGCGCCAGCAGCCAAGAGTGGGGAGGCAATCAGCCCCAGCATTTT	CASSQEWGGNQPQHF
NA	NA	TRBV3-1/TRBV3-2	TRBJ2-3	TGTGCCAGCAGCCAAGGTGAGGGAAGGGGCACAGATACGCAGTATTTT	CASSQGEGRGTDTQYF
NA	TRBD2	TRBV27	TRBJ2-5	TGTGCCAGCACCCCTCGCGGGGGGGCCGAAGTAGAGACCCAGTACTTC	CASTPRGGAEVETQYF
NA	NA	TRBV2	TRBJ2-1	TGTGCCAGCAGCCCGGGACACCGGCGTGAGCAGTTCTTC	CASSPGHRREQFF
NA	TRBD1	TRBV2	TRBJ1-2	TGTGCCAGCAGTGGGCAGGGGGTTAGCTACACCTTC	CASSGQGVSYTF
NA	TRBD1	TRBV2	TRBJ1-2	TGTGCCAGCAGAGGACAGGGCAACTATGGCTACACCTTC	CASRGQGNYGYTF
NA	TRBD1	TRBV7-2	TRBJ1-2	TGTGCCAGCAGCACCCCGGACAGGGTGCGTAAGGAAGGCTACACCTTC	CASSTPDRVRKEGYTF
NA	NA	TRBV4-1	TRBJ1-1	TGCGCCAGCAGCCAAGCGCTCCTAATGAACACTGAAGCTTTCTTT	CASSQALLMNTEAFF